One and the same sample provided the 7 T cell receptor beta chains below, sequenced in a study of cytomegalovirus exposure and HLA in healthy donors. Amplification used 60 Vbeta primers and 13 Jbeta primers. TCRdb's copy holds only in-frame clones and misses some; the assay was immunoSEQ multiplex PCR. The sample shows 100,000 or so clones, more than 60% of them seen only once. The sample consisted of PBMCs. Receptors were obtained from a woman between 18 and 29 years old in good health and CMV-seropositive.

Only a few counts were recorded for this clone. The gene calls are TRBV5-6 and TRBJ2-1; a possible D gene is TRBD2 (5 bases). V shed 0 bases and J shed 3 bases, with 7 bases lying between them. There are 14 residues in the CDR3. The germline V gene has CDR1 SGHDT and CDR2 YYEEEE. The CDR3 here is CASSLGAGYNEQFF. CDR3 sequence (DNA): TGTGCCAGCAGCTTGGGGGCGGGCTACAATGAGCAGTTCTTC.

The gene calls are TRBV19 and TRBJ1-1, with TRBD1 matching over 11 bases. Trimming at V came to 3 bases and at J to 9 bases, leaving 6 bases not matched to a gene. Germline CDR1 reads LNHDA; CDR2 reads SQIVND (reference sequence). The CDR3 sequence is 14 residues long. The CDR3 loop is CASSIAEDRGQAFF. DNA of the CDR3: TGTGCCAGTAGTATTGCAGAGGACAGGGGGCAAGCTTTCTTT.

The chain combines TRBV6-7 with TRBJ2-3, with unresolved D. TRBV6-7 is marked as an open reading frame, function uncertain. The CDR3 length is 13 residues. Trimming took 0 bases from V and 4 from J, leaving 5 bases between them. CDR3 in DNA: TGTGCCAGCAGTTACTCGGAGCCAGATACGCAGTATTTT. It yields the protein CASSYSEPDTQYF.

The chain employs TRBV4-3 and TRBJ1-3; D gene uncertain. Germline loops: CDR1 LGHNA, CDR2 YSLEER. The ends were cut back, 0 bases at V and 2 bases at J, with 8 bases in the middle. The CDR3 sequence is 15 residues long. The CDR3 spells CASSQDLTAGNTIYF. The CDR3 bases are TGCGCCAGCAGCCAAGATCTAACAGCTGGAAACACCATATATTTT.

The chain combines TRBV7-8 with TRBJ1-5, with D uncertain. This CDR3 is 15 amino acids long. V lost 4 bases, J lost 0 bases, and 10 bases lay in between. From germline, CDR1 is SGHVS and CDR2 FQNEAQ. The CDR3: CASSSASYSNQPQHF. The CDR3 coding sequence is TGTGCCAGCAGCTCCGCGTCTTATAGCAATCAGCCCCAGCATTTT.

This clone occurred once. The chain links TRBV15 to TRBJ2-7; possible D gene TRBD1, 6 bases. Germline lookup yields CDR1 LNHNV and CDR2 YYDKDF (reference sequence). With 0 bases removed from V and 1 base from J, the gap between germline ends came to 10 bases. CDR3 length: 15 amino acids. CDR3: CATSRDRGQSYEQYF. CDR3 DNA sequence: TGTGCCACCAGCAGAGACAGGGGCCAATCCTACGAGCAGTACTTC.

Turning to this clone: Other DNA sequences from this sample encode an identical CDR3 as well. This rearrangement joins TRBV7-9 to TRBJ1-4, with 9 bases matching TRBD1. V lost 5 bases, J lost 5 bases, and 6 bases stayed unmatched. This CDR3 has 15 residues. The germline V gene has CDR1 SEHNR and CDR2 FQNEAQ (reference sequence). This CDR3 is CASSTRQGENEKLFF. The CDR3 region has the DNA TGTGCCAGCAGCACCAGACAGGGGGAGAATGAAAAACTGTTTTTT.